These 32 T cell receptor beta chains originate from one sample sequenced in a study of blood T cell repertoires in COVID-19. Method: immunoSEQ multiplex PCR; TCRdb's copy keeps in-frame clones and lacks some. The sample carries roughly 70,000 clones, approximately 84% recorded once. The source material was peripheral blood. These receptors were collected from a human donor in a cohort sampled during active COVID-19.

On this clone: Other DNA sequences in the same sample also yield this CDR3. CDR3 amino acids: CASSSSGVSTDTQYF. CDR3 DNA: TGTGCCAGCAGCTCTAGCGGGGTGAGCACAGATACGCAGTATTTT. This chain uses TRBV7-3 with TRBJ2-3, with 9 bases identical to TRBD2. CDR3 length equals 15 residues. CDR1 SGHTA and CDR2 FQGTGA come from the germline V gene. Unmatched junction bases numbered 2, after V lost 4 bases and J lost 0 bases.

This chain links TRBV24-1 with TRBJ2-3, with TRBD1 matching 12 bases. The trim removed 2 bases at V and 0 bases at J, leaving 2 bases unmatched. CDR1 is KGHDR and CDR2 is SFDVKD in the germline V gene. The CDR3 consists of 17 residues. The CDR3 is CATSDWDRGRSTDTQYF. CDR3 bases: TGTGCCACCAGTGATTGGGACAGGGGGCGAAGCACAGATACGCAGTATTTT.

The rearrangement joins TRBV6-5 to TRBJ2-3; 8 bases fit TRBD2. The CDR3 sequence is 14 residues long. Germline loops: CDR1 MNHEY, CDR2 SVGAGI. V was pared by 9 bases and J by 6 bases, with 11 bases of the junction left unmatched. In DNA form, the CDR3 reads TGTGCCAGTAAACCGGGACTAGTTGCGGATACGCAGTATTTT. This gives the protein CASKPGLVADTQYF.

The genes are TRBV24-1 and TRBJ2-5, with TRBD1 as a possible D gene (5 bases). Per germline, CDR1 KGHDR and CDR2 SFDVKD. The V end lost 2 bases, the J end lost 4 bases, and 13 bases lay between the germline ends. The CDR3 loop spans 15 amino acids. The CDR3 DNA is TGTGCCACCAGTGATTCTAGGGGCCCAGGAGAGACCCAGTACTTC. This encodes CATSDSRGPGETQYF.

The chain carries TRBV6-5 and TRBJ2-5, with a tentative D call TRBD1 (5 bases). Germline V CDR1 and CDR2: MNHEY, SVGAGI. This CDR3 region has 12 residues. V was cut by 6 bases and J by 3 bases, with 8 bases left in between. The CDR3 here is CASRGREETQYF. The CDR3 DNA follows: TGTGCCAGCAGGGGCAGGGAAGAGACCCAGTACTTC.

This sequence joins TRBV7-9 and TRBJ2-7, with D tentatively TRBD1 (7 bases). CDR1 SEHNR and CDR2 FQNEAQ come from the germline V gene (reference sequence). V was clipped by 5 bases and J by 2 bases, with 10 bases between them. The CDR3 is 13 residues long. The DNA for the CDR3 is TGTGCCAGCAGCGGAGGGACAGCCTACGAGCAGTACTTC. Its protein product is CASSGGTAYEQYF.

This chain uses TRBV5-5 with TRBJ2-7; a weak D match, TRBD2 (6 bases). Trimming left V 2 bases short and J 3 bases short, with 9 bases between. Germline V gene lookup returns CDR1 SGHKS and CDR2 YYEKEE (reference sequence). CDR3 size: 13 residues. Written as DNA, the CDR3 is TGTGCCAGCAGCTTAACGGGGGACTACGAGCAGTACTTC. Protein: CASSLTGDYEQYF.

Comments on this clone: This likely came from a read error, as a far larger clone is one base away. The chain uses TRBV7-9 and TRBJ2-7; tentatively, D is TRBD1 (6 bases). Deletions cut 5 bases from V and 3 bases from J, with 8 bases between. This CDR3 comprises 12 residues. Germline CDR1 is SEHNR and CDR2 is FQNEAQ (reference sequence). CDR3 sequence reads: CASSKDSYEQYF. The CDR3 DNA reads TGTGCCAGCAGCAAGGACAGCTACGAGCAGTACTTC.

The chain carries TRBV6-5 and TRBJ1-4, with TRBD1 identical over 8 bases. Unmatched junction bases numbered 5, after V lost 4 bases and J lost 4 bases. This CDR3 comprises 15 residues. Looked up from germline, CDR1 is MNHEY and CDR2 is SVGAGI. The CDR3 region has the DNA TGTGCCAGCAGTTTCGCAGGGGGCGTTAATGAAAAACTGTTTTTT. It yields the protein CASSFAGGVNEKLFF.

The rearrangement links TRBV7-6 to TRBJ2-7; 10 bases agree with TRBD1. CDR1 and CDR2 from the germline V gene are SGHVS and FNYEAQ. This CDR3 spans 14 amino acids. The V and J ends lost 3 bases and 6 bases, in that order; junction bases with no gene match: 5. In DNA form, the CDR3 reads TGTGCCAGCAGCTTGGGGACAGGGGCCAGCGAGCAGTACTTC. Residues: CASSLGTGASEQYF.

The V and J genes are TRBV27 and TRBJ2-1, with D possibly matching TRBD2 (5 bases). Germline CDR1 is MNHEY and CDR2 is SMNVEV (reference sequence). Deletions cut 3 bases from V and 8 bases from J, with 11 bases between. This CDR3 has 13 residues. In DNA form, the CDR3 reads TGTGCCAGCAGTTTTGGGGAGATCTATGAGCAGTTCTTC. Its translation: CASSFGEIYEQFF.

V is TRBV2 and J is TRBJ1-2, with 7 bases fitting TRBD1. CDR3 length: 15 residues. The ends lost 6 bases at V and 4 bases at J; junction bases unmatched: 11. Germline V gene lookup returns CDR1 SNHLY and CDR2 FYNNEI. This CDR3 reads CASRVGTAGVYGYTF. DNA of the CDR3: TGTGCCAGCAGGGTGGGGACAGCCGGGGTCTATGGCTACACCTTC.

V and J are TRBV4-1 and TRBJ2-1, with 7 bases lining up with TRBD1. Germline V gene lookup returns CDR1 MGHRA and CDR2 YSYEKL. The J segment lost 6 bases and the V segment lost 3 bases, leaving 11 bases of the junction unmatched. The CDR3 runs 16 residues. The CDR3 DNA reads as TGCGCCAGCAGCCATGGGCCCCGGACAGGCCCCAATGAGCAGTTCTTC. Its translation is CASSHGPRTGPNEQFF.

The V call is TRBV29-1, the J call TRBJ2-3, with TRBD1 identical over 10 bases. V shed 7 bases, J shed 5 bases, and the junction held 9 bases outside the gene matches. CDR1 is SQVTM and CDR2 is ANQGSEA in the germline V gene. The CDR3 spans 14 residues. Here the CDR3 reads CSGATGQGIDTQYF. The CDR3 nucleotides read TGCAGCGGAGCCACGGGACAGGGGATAGATACGCAGTATTTT.

This chain uses TRBV7-8 with TRBJ1-1; 10 bases line up with TRBD1. After removal of 1 base from V and 1 base from J, the junction contained 9 bases not matched to a gene. The CDR3 extends over 18 amino acids. The V gene's germline CDR1 is SGHVS and CDR2 FQNEAQ. Here the CDR3 reads CASSLVVDGTGENTEAFF. In nucleotides, the CDR3 is TGTGCCAGCAGCTTAGTAGTTGATGGGACAGGGGAGAACACTGAAGCTTTCTTT.

The chain recombines TRBV5-4 with TRBJ1-2, with TRBD1 matching over 8 bases. This CDR3 has 16 amino acids. The V gene end was trimmed by 4 bases and the J gene end by 3 bases; junction bases not matched to a gene: 11. Germline loops: CDR1 SGHNT, CDR2 YYREEE (reference sequence). The CDR3 is CASSVEQGALYYGYTF. CDR3 coding DNA: TGTGCCAGCAGCGTGGAGCAGGGGGCGCTGTACTATGGCTACACCTTC. Based on the CDR3 plus reference TRBV5-4 and TRBJ1-2, the full variable domain is ETGVTQSPTHLIKTRGQQVTLRCSSQSGHNTVSWYQQALGQGPQFIFQYYREEENGRGNFPPRFSGLQFPNYSSELNVNALELDDSALYLCASSVEQGALYYGYTFGSGTRLTVV.

The chain recombines TRBV19 with TRBJ2-2; D may be TRBD1 (6 bases). The CDR3 runs to 15 residues. V shed 6 bases and J shed 0 bases, with 11 bases lying between them. Germline loops: CDR1 LNHDA, CDR2 SQIVND (reference sequence). The CDR3 DNA follows: TGTGCCAGTAGGTGGAACAGGGCGAACACCGGGGAGCTGTTTTTT. It translates to CASRWNRANTGELFF.

DNA of the CDR3: TGTGCCAGCTCACCACTTCAGGGTCCCAATGAGCAGTTCTTC. Its protein is CASSPLQGPNEQFF. V is TRBV18 and J is TRBJ2-1; a weak D match, TRBD1 (5 bases). Trimming left V 1 base short and J 6 bases short, with 10 bases between. CDR1 is KGHSH and CDR2 is LQKENI in the germline V gene. This CDR3 region has 14 residues.

V is TRBV5-1 and J is TRBJ1-2; no reliable D call. CDR3 length: 13 amino acids. The germline gives CDR1 SGHRS, CDR2 YFSETQ. V was pared by 1 base and J by 7 bases, with 11 bases between. CDR3 residues: CASSLLGVGGYTF. DNA of the CDR3: TGCGCCAGCAGCTTGCTGGGAGTCGGTGGCTACACCTTC. Full variable domain (rest looked up from reference TRBV5-1 and TRBJ1-2): KAGVTQTPRYLIKTRGQQVTLSCSPISGHRSVSWYQQTPGQGLQFLFEYFSETQRNKGNFPGRFSGRQFSNSRSEMNVSTLELGDSALYLCASSLLGVGGYTFGSGTRLTVV.

This clone was seen only a few times. The CDR3 nucleotides read TGTGCCAGCAGTGGAATGCCGGGACAGAGGGTTACTGAAGCTTTCTTT. Protein product: CASSGMPGQRVTEAFF. The chain combines TRBV6-1 with TRBJ1-1, with 7 bases identical to TRBD1. Per germline, CDR1 MNHNS and CDR2 SASEGT. CDR3 length: 16 residues. V gave up 4 bases and J gave up 5 bases; unmatched junction bases: 13.

The chain has TRBV19 and TRBJ1-5, with 7 positions matching TRBD1. V shed 5 bases, J shed 9 bases, and the junction held 13 bases outside the gene matches. The CDR3 runs 15 residues. The V gene's germline CDR1 is LNHDA and CDR2 SQIVND (reference sequence). CDR3 coding DNA: TGTGCCAGTAGTCCGGGCAGGGGGATGGTGAGGCCCCAGCATTTT. Translation gives CASSPGRGMVRPQHF.

The V call is TRBV7-9, the J call TRBJ2-5, with a possible D match to TRBD1 (6 bases). V was trimmed by 3 bases and J by 8 bases, leaving 19 bases between them. CDR3 size: 15 residues. Germline loops: CDR1 SEHNR, CDR2 FQNEAQ (reference sequence). This CDR3 is CASSFLPLDRHTQYF. As DNA, the CDR3 is TGTGCCAGCAGCTTTTTACCACTCGACAGGCACACCCAGTACTTC.

The gene calls are TRBV19 and TRBJ1-4, with 9 bases aligning to TRBD1. Germline-derived CDR1 and CDR2 are LNHDA and SQIVND (reference sequence). V shed 5 bases, J shed 7 bases, and the junction held 5 bases outside the gene matches. The CDR3 loop spans 14 amino acids. CDR3 in DNA: TGTGCCAGTAGTTTCGGGACAGGGACTGAAAAACTGTTTTTT. As protein: CASSFGTGTEKLFF.

The chain has TRBV5-5 and TRBJ2-1; 12 positions match TRBD2. The ends lost 2 bases at V and 6 bases at J; junction bases unmatched: 6. The germline V gene has CDR1 SGHKS and CDR2 YYEKEE (reference sequence). The CDR3 is made up of 16 amino acids. CDR3 amino acids: CASSFPASGGANEQFF. The CDR3 coding sequence is TGTGCCAGCAGCTTCCCCGCTAGCGGGGGGGCCAATGAGCAGTTCTTC.

Only a few counts were recorded for this clone. V is TRBV6-6 and J is TRBJ2-7, with 8 bases fitting TRBD1. With 7 bases clipped from V and 0 bases from J, the junction kept 11 bases outside the gene matches. This CDR3 contains 16 residues. Per germline, CDR1 MNHNY and CDR2 SVGAGI (reference sequence). The CDR3 here is CASTDDRTGISYEQYF. Here the CDR3 DNA reads TGTGCCAGCACCGATGACCGGACAGGGATCTCCTACGAGCAGTACTTC.

This chain links TRBV5-1 with TRBJ2-5; tentative D call: TRBD1 (5 bases). The CDR3 runs to 15 residues. Trimming pared 0 bases from V and 2 bases from J, leaving 11 bases between. The germline gives CDR1 SGHRS, CDR2 YFSETQ. The DNA of the CDR3 is TGCGCCAGCAGCTTGGGGTTTACAGGTCAAGAGACCCAGTACTTC. It translates to CASSLGFTGQETQYF.

V is TRBV4-1 and J is TRBJ1-2; no clear D gene. Trimming left V 0 bases short and J 8 bases short, with 13 bases between. The CDR3 runs 14 residues. The germline V gene has CDR1 MGHRA and CDR2 YSYEKL. Here the CDR3 DNA reads TGCGCCAGCAGCCAAGATCACGGGAGTTACGGCTACACCTTC. It yields the protein CASSQDHGSYGYTF.

The V and J genes are TRBV28 and TRBJ2-7; TRBD2 matches at 9 bases. The CDR3 totals 13 residues. Germline CDR1 reads MDHEN; CDR2 reads SYDVKM. V lost 6 bases and J lost 3; bases outside the gene matches: 3. The CDR3 bases are TGTGCCAGCAGAAGCGGGGGGATCTACGAGCAGTACTTC. Translation gives CASRSGGIYEQYF.

The chain uses TRBV6-2 or TRBV6-3 and TRBJ1-5, with D unclear. The CDR3 contains 20 residues. CDR1 is MNHEY and CDR2 is SVGEGT in the germline V gene. With 2 bases removed from V and 2 bases from J, the gap between germline ends came to 25 bases. In DNA, the CDR3 is TGTGCCAGCAGTTACACCATTCCCCCACCTCGGGTCGGAGGCAATCAGCCCCAGCATTTT. This codes for CASSYTIPPPRVGGNQPQHF.

This chain connects TRBV3-1 (or the pseudogene TRBV3-2) to TRBJ2-1, with 11 bases aligning to TRBD2. The trim removed 5 bases at V and 13 bases at J, leaving 7 bases unmatched. The CDR3 is made up of 13 amino acids. Germline V lookup: CDR1 LGHDT, CDR2 YNNKEL (reference sequence). The CDR3 spells CASSALAGGSQFF. Written as DNA, the CDR3 is TGTGCCAGCAGCGCCCTAGCGGGGGGATCACAGTTCTTC.

The chain uses TRBV27 and TRBJ2-3; D uncertain. Germline V gene sequence: CDR1 MNHEY, CDR2 SMNVEV (reference sequence). V lost 3 bases and J 4 bases, leaving 2 bases between the germline ends. The CDR3 runs to 11 residues. CDR3 bases: TGTGCCAGCAGTTTCTCAGATACGCAGTATTTT. Amino acids: CASSFSDTQYF.

The chain carries TRBV5-1 and TRBJ1-1; possibly TRBD1 for D (6 bases). Germline loops: CDR1 SGHRS, CDR2 YFSETQ. CDR3 length equals 15 residues. Trimming left V 0 bases short and J 0 bases short, with 9 bases between. The CDR3 DNA follows: TGCGCCAGCAGCTTGGCCCCAGGGGTGAACACTGAAGCTTTCTTT. Protein sequence: CASSLAPGVNTEAFF.